This TCR beta chain was captured in a study of blood T cell repertoires in COVID-19. Overall study: Italy, Spain and the United States were the sources of the convalescent and acute COVID-19 samples.

This CDR3 region has 12 residues. Germline CDR1 SNHLY, CDR2 FYNNEI. The V gene lost 7 bases and the J gene lost 2 bases, with 8 bases spanning the gap. Produced via immunoSEQ multiplex PCR; TCRdb's table is partial and in-frame only. The sample records about 46,000 clones, 87% being singletons. The receptor comes from a human donor in a cohort sampled during active COVID-19. The gene calls are TRBV2 and TRBJ2-5, with a possible D match to TRBD2 (5 bases). The sequenced material came from peripheral blood. CDR3 DNA: TGTGCCAGCACGGGGAATCAAGAGACCCAGTACTTC. Its translation is CASTGNQETQYF.